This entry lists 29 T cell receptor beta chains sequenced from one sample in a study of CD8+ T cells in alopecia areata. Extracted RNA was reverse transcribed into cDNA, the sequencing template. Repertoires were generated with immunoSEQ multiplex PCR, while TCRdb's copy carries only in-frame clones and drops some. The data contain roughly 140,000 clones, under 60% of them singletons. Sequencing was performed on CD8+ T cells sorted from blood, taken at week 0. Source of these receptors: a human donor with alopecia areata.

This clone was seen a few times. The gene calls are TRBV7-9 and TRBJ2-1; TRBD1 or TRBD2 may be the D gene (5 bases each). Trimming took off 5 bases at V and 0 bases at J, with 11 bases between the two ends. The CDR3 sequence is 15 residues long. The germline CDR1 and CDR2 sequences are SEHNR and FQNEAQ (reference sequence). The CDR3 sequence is CASSPEGSSYNEQFF. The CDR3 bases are TGTGCCAGCAGCCCAGAGGGGAGCTCCTACAATGAGCAGTTCTTC.

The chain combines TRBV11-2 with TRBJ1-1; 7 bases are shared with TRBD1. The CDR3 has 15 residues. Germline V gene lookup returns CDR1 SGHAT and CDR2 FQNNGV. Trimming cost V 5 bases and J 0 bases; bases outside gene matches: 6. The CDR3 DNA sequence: TGTGCCAGCAGCCTAAGACAGGGAATGAACACTGAAGCTTTCTTT. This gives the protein CASSLRQGMNTEAFF.

The CDR3 loop is CASSSTGNSNQPQHF. The CDR3 region has the DNA TGTGCCAGCAGTTCAACAGGGAATAGCAATCAGCCCCAGCATTTT. The chain recombines TRBV2 with TRBJ1-5; D possibly corresponds to TRBD1 (6 bases). Germline assignment: CDR1 SNHLY and CDR2 FYNNEI. This CDR3 spans 15 amino acids. V was cut by 5 bases and J by 0 bases, with 11 bases left in between.

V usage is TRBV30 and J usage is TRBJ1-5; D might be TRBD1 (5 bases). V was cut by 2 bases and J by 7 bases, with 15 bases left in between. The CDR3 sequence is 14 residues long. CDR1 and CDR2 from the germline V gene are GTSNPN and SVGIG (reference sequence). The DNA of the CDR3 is TGTGCCTGGAGTTGGGGAGGGGTTGGCCAGCCCCAGCATTTT. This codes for CAWSWGGVGQPQHF.

CDR3 in amino acids: CASTGSRGTDTQYF. In DNA form, the CDR3 reads TGTGCCAGCACCGGTAGCAGGGGCACAGATACGCAGTATTTT. This rearrangement joins TRBV6-5 to TRBJ2-3; D is perhaps TRBD1 (5 bases). Between the trimmed V and J ends, which lost 7 bases and 1 base, there was a span of 12 bases. The CDR3 is made up of 14 amino acids. Germline-derived CDR1 and CDR2 are MNHEY and SVGAGI.

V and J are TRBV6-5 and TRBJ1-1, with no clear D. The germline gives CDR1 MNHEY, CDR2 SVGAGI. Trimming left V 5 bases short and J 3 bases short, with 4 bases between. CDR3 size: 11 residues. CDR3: CASSQYTEAFF. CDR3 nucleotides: TGTGCCAGCAGTCAGTACACTGAAGCTTTCTTT.

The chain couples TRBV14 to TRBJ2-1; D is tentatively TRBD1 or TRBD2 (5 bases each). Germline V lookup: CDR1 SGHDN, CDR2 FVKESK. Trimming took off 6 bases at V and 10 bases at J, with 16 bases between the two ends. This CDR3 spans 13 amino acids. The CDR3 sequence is CASRGDTTGEQFF. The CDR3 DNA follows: TGTGCCAGCAGGGGGGATACGACTGGAGAGCAGTTCTTC. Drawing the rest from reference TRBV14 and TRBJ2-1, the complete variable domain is EAGVTQFPSHSVIEKGQTVTLRCDPISGHDNLYWYRRVMGKEIKFLLHFVKESKQDESGMPNNRFLAERTGGTYSTLKVQPAELEDSGVYFCASRGDTTGEQFFGPGTRLTVL.

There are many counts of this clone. This chain's CDR3 is CASSLGAYEQYF. CDR3 sequence (DNA): TGTGCCAGCAGCTTAGGGGCCTACGAGCAGTACTTC. The chain recombines TRBV7-7 with TRBJ2-7; D is ambiguous. CDR1 is SSHAT and CDR2 is FNYEAQ in the germline V gene (reference sequence). CDR3 length: 12 amino acids. V was pared by 1 base and J by 2 bases, with 3 bases between.

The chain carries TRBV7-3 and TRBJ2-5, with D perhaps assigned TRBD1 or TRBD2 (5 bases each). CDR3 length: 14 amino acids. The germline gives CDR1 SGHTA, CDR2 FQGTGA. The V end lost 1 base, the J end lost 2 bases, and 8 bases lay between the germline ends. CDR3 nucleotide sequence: TGTGCCAGCAGCTTAAGGGGGTCTCAAGAGACCCAGTACTTC. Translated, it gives CASSLRGSQETQYF.

CDR3 residues: CASRAATGAPGNEQFF. Here the CDR3 DNA reads TGTGCCAGCAGGGCAGCAACGGGGGCCCCTGGCAATGAGCAGTTCTTC. The chain combines TRBV2 with TRBJ2-1; D tentatively reads TRBD1 or TRBD2 (6 bases each). The CDR3 contains 16 residues. V was cut by 6 bases and J by 6 bases, with 21 bases left in between. Germline-derived CDR1 and CDR2 are SNHLY and FYNNEI.

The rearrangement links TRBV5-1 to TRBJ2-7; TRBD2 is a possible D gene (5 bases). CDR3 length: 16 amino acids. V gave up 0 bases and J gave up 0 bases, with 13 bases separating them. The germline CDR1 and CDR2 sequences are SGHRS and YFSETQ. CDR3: CASSLGSGEVSYEQYF. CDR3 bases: TGCGCCAGCAGCTTGGGCAGCGGAGAGGTCTCCTACGAGCAGTACTTC.

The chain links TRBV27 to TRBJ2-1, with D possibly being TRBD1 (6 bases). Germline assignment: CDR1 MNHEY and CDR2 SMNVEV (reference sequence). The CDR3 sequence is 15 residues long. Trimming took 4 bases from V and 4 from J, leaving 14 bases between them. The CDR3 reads CASSSDSPAYNEQFF. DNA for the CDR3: TGTGCCAGCAGTTCGGACAGTCCTGCGTACAATGAGCAGTTCTTC.

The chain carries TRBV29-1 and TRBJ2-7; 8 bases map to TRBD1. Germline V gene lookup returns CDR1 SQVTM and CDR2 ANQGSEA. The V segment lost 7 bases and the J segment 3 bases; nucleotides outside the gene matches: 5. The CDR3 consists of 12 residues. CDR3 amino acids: CSAEQGGYEQYF. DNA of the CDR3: TGCAGCGCCGAACAGGGGGGCTACGAGCAGTACTTC.

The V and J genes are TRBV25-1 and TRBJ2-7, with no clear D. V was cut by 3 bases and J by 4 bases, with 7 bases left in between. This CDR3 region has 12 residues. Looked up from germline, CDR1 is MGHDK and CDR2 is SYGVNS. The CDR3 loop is CASSDKIYEQYF. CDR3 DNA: TGTGCCAGCAGTGATAAGATATACGAGCAGTACTTC.

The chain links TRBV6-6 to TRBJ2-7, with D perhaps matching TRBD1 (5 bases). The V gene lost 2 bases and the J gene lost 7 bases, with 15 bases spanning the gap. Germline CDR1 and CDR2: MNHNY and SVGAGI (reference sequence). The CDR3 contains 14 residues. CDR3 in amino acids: CASSYQGGVGEQYF. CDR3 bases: TGTGCCAGCAGTTACCAGGGTGGGGTAGGTGAGCAGTACTTC.

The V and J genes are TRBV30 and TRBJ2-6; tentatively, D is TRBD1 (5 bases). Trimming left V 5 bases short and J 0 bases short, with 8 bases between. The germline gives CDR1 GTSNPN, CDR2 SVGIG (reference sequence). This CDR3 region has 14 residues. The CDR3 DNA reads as TGTGCCTGGGACCAGGGCTCTGGGGCCAACGTCCTGACTTTC. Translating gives CAWDQGSGANVLTF.

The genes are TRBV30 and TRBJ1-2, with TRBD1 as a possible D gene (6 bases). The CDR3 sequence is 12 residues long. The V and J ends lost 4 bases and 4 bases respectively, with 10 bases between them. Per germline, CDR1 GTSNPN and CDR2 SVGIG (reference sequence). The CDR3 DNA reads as TGTGCCTGGACGGACAGCACCTATGGCTACACCTTC. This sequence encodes CAWTDSTYGYTF.

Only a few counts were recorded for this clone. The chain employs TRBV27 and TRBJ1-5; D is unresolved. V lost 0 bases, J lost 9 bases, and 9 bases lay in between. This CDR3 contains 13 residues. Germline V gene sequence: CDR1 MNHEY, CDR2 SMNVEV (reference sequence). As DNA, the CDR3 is TGTGCCAGCAGTTTATCCCGAACTGGGCCCCAGCATTTT. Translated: CASSLSRTGPQHF.

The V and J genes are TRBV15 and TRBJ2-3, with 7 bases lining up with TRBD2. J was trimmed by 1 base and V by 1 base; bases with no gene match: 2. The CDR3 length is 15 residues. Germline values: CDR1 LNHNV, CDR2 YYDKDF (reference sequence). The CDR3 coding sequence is TGTGCCACCAGCAGAGTTGCGGGGGGCACAGATACGCAGTATTTT. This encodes CATSRVAGGTDTQYF.

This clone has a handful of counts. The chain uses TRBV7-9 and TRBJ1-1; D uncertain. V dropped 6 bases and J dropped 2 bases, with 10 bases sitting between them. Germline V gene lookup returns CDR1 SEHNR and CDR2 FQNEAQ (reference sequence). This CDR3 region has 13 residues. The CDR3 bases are TGTGCCAGCAGTGACCAGGACAACACTGAAGCTTTCTTT. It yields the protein CASSDQDNTEAFF.

The CDR3, as DNA: TGTGCCAGCAGCGACAGGGGAAGGGGGGTCGGCTACACCTTC. It is translated as CASSDRGRGVGYTF. The rearrangement joins TRBV6-4 to TRBJ1-2, with 8 bases identical to TRBD1. Trimming took 6 bases from V and 8 from J; bases not matched to a gene: 11. The CDR3 runs to 14 residues. CDR1 is MRHNA and CDR2 is SNTAGT in the germline V gene.

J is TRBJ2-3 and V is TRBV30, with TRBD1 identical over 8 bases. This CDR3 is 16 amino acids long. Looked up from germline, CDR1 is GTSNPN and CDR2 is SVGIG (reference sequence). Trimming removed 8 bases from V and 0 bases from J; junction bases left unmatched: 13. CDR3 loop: CARSTGQGASTDTQYF. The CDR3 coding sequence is TGTGCCCGATCCACCGGACAGGGCGCTAGCACAGATACGCAGTATTTT.

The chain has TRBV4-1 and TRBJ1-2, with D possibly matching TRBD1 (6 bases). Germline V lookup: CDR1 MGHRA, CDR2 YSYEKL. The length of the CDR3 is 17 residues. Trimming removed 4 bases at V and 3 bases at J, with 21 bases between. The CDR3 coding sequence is TGCGCCAGCAGCCTCCATTACAGGGTGGAAGAGGACTATGGCTACACCTTC. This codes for CASSLHYRVEEDYGYTF.

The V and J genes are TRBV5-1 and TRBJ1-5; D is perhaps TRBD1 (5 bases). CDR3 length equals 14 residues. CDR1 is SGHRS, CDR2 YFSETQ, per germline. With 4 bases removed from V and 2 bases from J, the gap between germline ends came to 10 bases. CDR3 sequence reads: CASSEEGGNQPQHF. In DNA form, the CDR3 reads TGCGCCAGCAGCGAGGAAGGGGGCAATCAGCCCCAGCATTTT.

The CDR3 protein is CASSLTGDEAFF. DNA of the CDR3: TGCGCCAGCAGCTTGACAGGGGATGAAGCTTTCTTT. The chain joins TRBV5-1 to TRBJ1-1; 7 bases fit TRBD1. The CDR3 length is 12 residues. Germline-derived CDR1 and CDR2 are SGHRS and YFSETQ. The trim removed 1 base at V and 7 bases at J, leaving 1 base unmatched.

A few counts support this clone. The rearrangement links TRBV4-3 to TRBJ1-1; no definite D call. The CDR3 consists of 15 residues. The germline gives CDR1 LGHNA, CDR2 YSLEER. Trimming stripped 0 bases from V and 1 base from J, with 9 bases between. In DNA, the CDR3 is TGCGCCAGCAGCCAAGATCAGCGACCGAACACTGAAGCTTTCTTT. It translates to CASSQDQRPNTEAFF.

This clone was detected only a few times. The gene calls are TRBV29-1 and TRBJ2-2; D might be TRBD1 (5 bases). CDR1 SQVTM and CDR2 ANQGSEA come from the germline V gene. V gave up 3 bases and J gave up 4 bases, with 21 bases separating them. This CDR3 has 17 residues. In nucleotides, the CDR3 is TGCAGCGTTGAGACCTCAACAGGCGGTCGGATCACCGGGGAGCTGTTTTTT. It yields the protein CSVETSTGGRITGELFF.

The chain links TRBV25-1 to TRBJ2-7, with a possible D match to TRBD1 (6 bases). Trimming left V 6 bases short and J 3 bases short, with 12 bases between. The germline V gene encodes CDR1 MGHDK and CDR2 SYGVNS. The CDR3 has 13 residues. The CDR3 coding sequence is TGTGCCAGCAGGGACAGCTCGGGCTACGAGCAGTACTTC. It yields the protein CASRDSSGYEQYF.

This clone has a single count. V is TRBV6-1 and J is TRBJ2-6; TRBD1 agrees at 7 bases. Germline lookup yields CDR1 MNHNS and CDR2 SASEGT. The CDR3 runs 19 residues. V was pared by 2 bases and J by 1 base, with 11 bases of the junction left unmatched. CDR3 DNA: TGTGCCAGCAGTGAAACTCCGGGACAGATGAGATCTGGGGCCAACGTCCTGACTTTC. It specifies CASSETPGQMRSGANVLTF.